This T cell receptor (beta chain) was recovered during a study of cytomegalovirus exposure and HLA in healthy donors (TCRdb year 2017). Context from the whole study: An earlier analysis of roughly 500 of the donors reported about 250 Gb of sequence data and 117 million unique TCR beta sequences from 190 million or so T cells. About 300 gigabases of sequencing data and approximately 85 million unique TCR sequences were included in an early release covering 550 to 800 HLA-typed donors. Of the 350 to 450 genotyped donors, roughly 85% fell in the genetic ancestry cluster associated with self-reported Caucasian donors. The study aimed to test whether cataloging public T cell receptors could reveal signatures of past pathogen exposure. The T cell repertoires of 666 subjects were profiled by immunosequencing and related to cytomegalovirus serostatus. In addition to the first cohort of roughly 670 subjects, a separate validation cohort of over 90 different subjects was used. High-throughput TCR immunosequencing, statistical association of individual TCRs with disease status, and machine learning were combined to predict cytomegalovirus infection status. A later analysis re-analyzed previously published TCR beta repertoires from roughly 630 donors and added high-resolution HLA genotyping to study TCR occurrence patterns. Rather than drawing on any new phenotypic data, the later analysis identified candidate immune exposures from TCR beta sequences and the way those sequences occurred across donors. To decide whether each TCR beta V gene segment behaved as functional or pseudogenic, an earlier analysis of several hundred of the donors relied on high-throughput TCR beta sequencing. Alongside the repertoire data, information on donor age, sex, ethnicity and CMV serostatus was compiled. A later genetic analysis used genome-wide SNP genotypes for about three fifths of the roughly 700 donors, treating that subset as a discovery cohort. Every discovery cohort repertoire had been produced on one sequencing platform. Class I and class II HLA loci were covered by the typing at four-digit resolution. The number of donors typed differed by locus, with 629-630 for A, B, C, DRB1 and DQB1, over 500 for DQA1, 606 for DPA1, and over 400 for DPB1. Because of strong linkage in the cohort, roughly 5 DR-DQ haplotypes were treated as single units for association and clustering. Among approximately 370 genotyped donors of the cohort, an average of around 240,000 unique TCR beta nucleotide sequences was sequenced per donor, of which roughly 17% were non-productive.

Points on this clone: This clone's antigen is unknown. Base qualities were left out, and no much larger clone turns up one base away.

In total, 600 or so healthy bone marrow donors made up the cohort. All cohort members were sampled while nominally healthy, although unrecorded immune exposures were likely present. The donor tested CMV seropositive and was one of the 289 seropositive cohort members. A peripheral blood sample was provided by each donor, and peripheral blood mononuclear cells were used for TCR beta sequencing. The Qiagen DNeasy Blood Extraction Kit was used to extract genomic DNA from the blood cell samples. CDR1 and CDR2 (MDHEN, SYDVKM) derive from the germline V gene. The CDR3 starts with the cysteine, ends with the phenylalanine, and has 15 residues. The CDR3 DNA has 45 bases and is translated from base 1. Germline trimming: 3 bases from V, 11 bases from J; junction bases outside gene matches: 13. Results and caveats for the whole study, not just this receptor: In both the original and validation cohorts, the classifier was reported to diagnose cytomegalovirus status with high specificity and sensitivity. Sequencing depth was assumed to be roughly uniform across donors in the presence/absence analyses, though that assumption may not hold. Immune exposure information for the cohort was limited to CMV serostatus. Because the 87-base-pair reads could not distinguish some IMGT-functional V segments, including TRBV6-2 and TRBV6-3, those segments were excluded. Linkage disequilibrium might explain the correlated functional status among segregating V segments, but an unknown experimental factor could not be excluded. A cluster of highly shared sequence variants was judged likely to represent a technical artifact of the sequencing pipeline. Across donors, most TCR sequences were observed very rarely, whereas some public TCRs were present in many individuals. In vitro tests confirmed that a few of the cytomegalovirus-associated TCR beta chains recognize cytomegalovirus antigens. Because some donors lacked HLA typing at each locus, the association tests relied only on the typed subset. In a later genetic analysis, a missense DCLRE1C variant was associated with V-gene and J-gene trimming of TCR beta chains, and the association was replicated in an independent cohort. In an earlier analysis of more than 500 of the donors, most TCR beta V segments appeared in productive rearrangements about 90% or about 30% of the time, broadly matching IMGT annotations. According to a later genetic analysis, donors in an Asian-associated ancestry cluster had fewer N-insertions in productive TCRs than the approximately 690-donor mean. A further reported finding was that TCR beta sequences accurately predicted the HLA-A and HLA-B alleles for most subjects in the first cohort. Only TCR beta chains were sequenced in this cohort, and the absence of alpha or paired-chain data limited detectable features. In a later analysis, TCR association rates were found to vary across HLA loci, with the most associated TCRs seen for DRB1 alleles and the fewest for HLA-C alleles. Assigning TCR associations to individual alleles was difficult when HLA alleles, especially DR and DQ, strongly co-occurred. A later analysis found that most CMV-associated TCR beta chains appeared HLA-restricted, with HLA associations seemingly driven largely by CMV exposure. Over 15 rarely observed V segments, including chromosome 9 orphons, were excluded from the earlier analysis of a few hundred of the donors because counts were too low. Several of the top co-occurrence clusters appeared to be linked to parvovirus B19, influenza, CMV and Epstein-Barr virus, according to a later analysis. The authors suggested that the approach could potentially be generalized to other disease states and immunological phenotypes. The study gave a list of 150 to 200 TCR beta chains associated with cytomegalovirus. In a later analysis, HLA-associated TCR beta chains showed more clonal expansion and lower generation probabilities than non-associated chains that were equally common. A later analysis associated 17,000 or so TCR beta sequences with specific HLA alleles at a false discovery rate of 0.05.

The library was built by means of the immunoSEQ multiplex PCR assay. For the multiplex PCR, a mixture combining 60 forward primers for TCR Vbeta segments and 13 reverse primers for TCR Jbeta segments was used. A multiplex PCR assay on genomic DNA amplified the CDR3 region of rearranged TCR beta genes. Amplified TCR beta libraries were sequenced as 87-base-pair reads on the Illumina HiSeq System. Concerning the study's data processing: Across the roughly 600 repertoires, a later analysis counted tens of millions of unique TCR beta chains, roughly 11 million of which were shared by at least two donors. A nearest-neighbor algorithm error-corrected the raw reads and collapsed the reads into unique sequences, merging closely related sequences to remove PCR and sequencing errors. V, D and J gene segments were assigned by aligning CDR3 sequences to IMGT reference sequences. For a sequence to be retained, a match of at least six nucleotides was required to both a V gene segment and a J gene segment. A rearrangement counted as productive if the CDR3 had no stop codons and remained in frame with V and J, and every other rearrangement counted as non-productive. Following IMGT convention, CDR3 was defined as the stretch from the second conserved V-encoded cysteine up to the conserved J-encoded phenylalanine. The earlier analysis of 500 to 600 of the donors excluded sequences that lacked an unambiguous match to a single V gene segment. In an earlier analysis of approximately 560 of the donors, a V segment was called functional when productive rearrangements were above 56.7%, and segregating when the standard deviation between donors exceeded 5%. A statistical classification framework was developed to diagnose cytomegalovirus status using the catalog of TCR beta chain sequences. In a later analysis, V and J genes were assigned by comparing TCR nucleotide sequences against IMGT/GENE-DB human TR gene sequences. A later analysis assigned CDR3 sequences and most-parsimonious VDJ recombination scenarios with the TCRdist pipeline. In a later analysis, each TCR beta chain was defined by its CDR3 amino acid sequence together with its V-gene family, and reads lacking a unique V-gene family were excluded. In a later analysis, 500 to 650 highly shared, low-generation-probability nucleotide sequences were removed to address suspected cross-contamination and a sequencing artifact. A later analysis calculated a clonal expansion index for each public chain from normalized within-repertoire ranks of inferred template counts. In a later analysis, generation probabilities were computed using a VDJ recombination model fitted to out-of-frame rearrangements, and the results were checked against IGoR. Hypergeometric tests were used in a later analysis to score TCR-TCR, TCR-HLA and TCR-CMV co-occurrence, with a repertoire-size bias correction applied to the TCR pairs. False discovery rates were estimated in a later analysis by permuting HLA or CMV assignments 20 times. In a later analysis, co-occurring TCRs were grouped using DBSCAN, and TCRdist sequence similarity was added for clustering within HLA-allele-positive subsets. For co-occurrence clustering, repertoires with fewer than 30,000 or more than 120,000 public chains were excluded, along with roughly 5 repertoires with anomalous nucleotide sharing. The clones in this table, taken by TCRdb from immuneACCESS, are in-frame only. Not every clone is retained; where verified, under half of the shortfall comes from an unresolved V gene, and the cause of the rest is unknown. That table supplies the V and J calls and clone size; D and trimming were determined from the DNA. Within this sample are 130,000 to 150,000 clones, with around 67% of them counted one time only. The ten largest clonotypes hold approximately 4% of the sample.

The sequence is built from TRBV28 and TRBJ1-1; TRBD1 agrees with 9 junctional bases. Material for sequencing was PBMCs. This sequence originates from a man aged 18 to 30 in good health and CMV-seropositive. The base sequence is TGTGCCAGCAGTTTGGGACAGGGAGGTTTCTTGCAGGCTTTCTTT. Protein translation: CASSLGQGGFLQAFF.